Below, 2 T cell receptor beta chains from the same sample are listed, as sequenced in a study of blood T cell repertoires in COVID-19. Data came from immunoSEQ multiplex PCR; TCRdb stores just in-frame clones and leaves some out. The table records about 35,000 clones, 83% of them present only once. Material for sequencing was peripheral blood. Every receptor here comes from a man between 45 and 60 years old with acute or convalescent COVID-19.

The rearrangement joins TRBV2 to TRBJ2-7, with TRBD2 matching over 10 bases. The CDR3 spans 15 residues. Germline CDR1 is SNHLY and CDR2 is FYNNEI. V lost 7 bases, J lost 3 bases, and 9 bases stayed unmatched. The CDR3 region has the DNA TGTGCCAGCACCGCCCCACTAGCGGGGAACTACGAGCAGTACTTC. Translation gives CASTAPLAGNYEQYF. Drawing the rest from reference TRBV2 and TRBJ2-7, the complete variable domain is EPEVTQTPSHQVTQMGQEVILRCVPISNHLYFYWYRQILGQKVEFLVSFYNNEISEKSEIFDDQFSVERPDGSNFTLKIRSTKLEDSAMYFCASTAPLAGNYEQYFGPGTRLTVT.

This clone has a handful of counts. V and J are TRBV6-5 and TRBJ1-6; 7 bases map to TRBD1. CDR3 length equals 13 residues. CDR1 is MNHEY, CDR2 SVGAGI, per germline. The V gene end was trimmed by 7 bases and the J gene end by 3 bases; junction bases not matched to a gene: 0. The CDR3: CASTGGYNSPLHF. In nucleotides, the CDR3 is TGTGCCAGCACAGGGGGCTATAATTCACCCCTCCACTTT.